The next 22 T cell receptor beta chains were all read from a single sample in a study of blood T cell repertoires in COVID-19 (TCRdb year 2020). Libraries were constructed by the immunoSEQ multiplex PCR assay. In its TCRdb copy, this immuneACCESS table keeps in-frame sequences only and misses some clones. Where compared with another copy, unresolved V genes explain less than half of these, and the others have no known cause. The sample includes 280,000 or so clones, with over 75% observed a single time. Jointly, the top ten make up around 13% of the sample. Sample: peripheral blood. These receptors all stem from a woman in her sixties with acute or convalescent COVID-19.

The rearrangement joins TRBV30 to TRBJ1-6; 7 bases line up with TRBD1. The J segment lost 13 bases and the V segment lost 0 bases, leaving 12 bases of the junction unmatched. The CDR3 totals 15 residues. Germline V CDR1 and CDR2: GTSNPN, SVGIG (reference sequence). This chain's CDR3 is CAWSVIGQALVPLHF. The CDR3 coding sequence is TGTGCCTGGAGTGTGATCGGACAGGCCCTTGTGCCCCTCCACTTT.

This clone has just one count. V and J are TRBV24-1 and TRBJ2-1; possibly TRBD1 for D (6 bases). Trimming shortened V by 1 base and J by 2 bases, and 11 bases separated the two germline ends. CDR1 and CDR2 from the germline V gene are KGHDR and SFDVKD. There are 16 residues in the CDR3. Here the CDR3 reads CATSDLGQGTYNEQFF. The DNA of the CDR3 is TGTGCCACCAGTGATTTAGGGCAGGGGACCTACAATGAGCAGTTCTTC.

This chain links TRBV7-7 with TRBJ2-3, with TRBD2 matching 12 bases. In germline, CDR1 is SSHAT, CDR2 FNYEAQ (reference sequence). The trim removed 1 base at V and 2 bases at J, leaving 1 base unmatched. The CDR3 covers 16 residues. Here the CDR3 DNA reads TGTGCCAGCAGCTTAGGACTAGCGGGGGCCACAGATACGCAGTATTTT. This gives the protein CASSLGLAGATDTQYF.

This chain connects TRBV9 to TRBJ2-7, with a possible D match to TRBD2 (5 bases). The V end lost 3 bases, the J end lost 1 base, and 8 bases lay between the germline ends. The CDR3 loop spans 13 amino acids. CDR1 and CDR2 from the germline V gene are SGDLS and YYNGEE. CDR3 in DNA: TGTGCCAGCAGCGCAGCGGCTTCCTACGAGCAGTACTTC. Its translation: CASSAAASYEQYF.

This chain uses TRBV7-2 with TRBJ2-5, with D unresolved. Per germline, CDR1 SGHTA and CDR2 FQGNSA. The CDR3 sequence is 15 residues long. V was pared by 5 bases and J by 3 bases, with 16 bases between. The CDR3 coding sequence is TGTGCCAGCAGCCTTAGGTCGGCTAGAGAAGAGACCCAGTACTTC. The encoded protein is CASSLRSAREETQYF.

The rearrangement links TRBV27 to TRBJ1-5; no definite D call. CDR1 and CDR2 (germline): MNHEY, SMNVEV (reference sequence). CDR3 length: 15 residues. V was pared by 7 bases and J by 0 bases, with 13 bases between. The CDR3 is CASTPRRGSNQPQHF. For the CDR3, the DNA is TGTGCCAGCACGCCGAGACGGGGTAGCAATCAGCCCCAGCATTTT.

The gene calls are TRBV5-4 and TRBJ1-3; TRBD1 might be the D (5 bases). The CDR3 loop spans 13 amino acids. Trimming took 4 bases from V and 4 from J, leaving 9 bases between them. Germline CDR1 reads SGHNT; CDR2 reads YYREEE (reference sequence). The CDR3, as DNA: TGTGCCAGCAGCCCCGGGGGAGGAAACACCATATATTTT. Its protein product is CASSPGGGNTIYF. Full variable domain (missing parts from reference TRBV5-4 and TRBJ1-3): ETGVTQSPTHLIKTRGQQVTLRCSSQSGHNTVSWYQQALGQGPQFIFQYYREEENGRGNFPPRFSGLQFPNYSSELNVNALELDDSALYLCASSPGGGNTIYFGEGSWLTVV.

The CDR3 DNA reads as TGTGCCAGCAGCCCCCTCCAGCGGCCTAGCACAGATACGCAGTATTTT. This codes for CASSPLQRPSTDTQYF. The V gene is TRBV5-4, the J gene TRBJ2-3; D may be TRBD2 (5 bases). The CDR3 extends over 16 amino acids. V was cut by 4 bases and J by 0 bases, with 15 bases left in between. Germline V CDR1 and CDR2: SGHNT, YYREEE (reference sequence).

The chain links TRBV12-3 or TRBV12-4 to TRBJ2-7; 7 bases are shared with TRBD1. Unmatched junction bases numbered 3, after V lost 5 bases and J lost 5 bases. CDR3 length equals 12 residues. CDR3 protein: CASSTQGHEQYF. Written as DNA, the CDR3 is TGTGCCAGCAGTACACAGGGGCACGAGCAGTACTTC.

The chain combines TRBV11-2 with TRBJ1-4; maybe TRBD1 (5 bases). Trimming cost V 3 bases and J 0 bases, with 14 bases left between them. The CDR3 contains 17 residues. CDR1 SGHAT and CDR2 FQNNGV come from the germline V gene. The CDR3 protein is CASSLARDWATNEKLFF. DNA for the CDR3: TGTGCCAGCAGCTTGGCCAGGGACTGGGCAACTAATGAAAAACTGTTTTTT.

The rearrangement links TRBV3-1 (or the pseudogene TRBV3-2) to TRBJ2-2; D may be TRBD1 (6 bases). Germline CDR1 reads LGHDT; CDR2 reads YNNKEL (reference sequence). This CDR3 contains 17 residues. The ends were cut back, 3 bases at V and 4 bases at J, with 18 bases in the middle. The CDR3 DNA reads TGTGCCAGCAGCCAGACCCCCACGGCCAGGGGCACCGGGGAGCTGTTTTTT. Amino acid sequence: CASSQTPTARGTGELFF.

This chain joins TRBV6-2 or TRBV6-3 and TRBJ2-1; 8 positions match TRBD1. The CDR3 runs to 14 residues. Looked up from germline, CDR1 is MNHEY and CDR2 is SVGEGT. V was clipped by 6 bases and J by 10 bases; unmatched bases: 11. The CDR3 nucleotides read TGTGCCAGCAGCCCGGACAGGGCCCTCATGGAGCAGTTCTTC. This codes for CASSPDRALMEQFF.

This chain connects TRBV2 to TRBJ1-3; D is possibly TRBD1 (5 bases). Trimming took off 1 base at V and 4 bases at J, with 14 bases between the two ends. The CDR3 loop spans 16 amino acids. CDR1 is SNHLY and CDR2 is FYNNEI in the germline V gene. CDR3 sequence reads: CASSEVGGAGGNTIYF. The CDR3, as DNA: TGTGCCAGCAGTGAAGTAGGAGGGGCCGGGGGAAACACCATATATTTT.

This chain uses TRBV7-3 with TRBJ2-2; tentatively, D is TRBD1 (7 bases). This CDR3 is built from 14 residues. Germline CDR1 is SGHTA and CDR2 is FQGTGA. V was pared by 5 bases and J by 4 bases, with 11 bases between. In nucleotides, the CDR3 is TGTGCCAGCAGCAATCAGGGGGGCACCGGGGAGCTGTTTTTT. Protein: CASSNQGGTGELFF.

The rearrangement joins TRBV7-2 to TRBJ2-1; 12 bases are a match to TRBD2. The length of the CDR3 is 17 residues. Germline V gene sequence: CDR1 SGHTA, CDR2 FQGNSA. V lost 5 bases to trimming and J lost 6 bases; unmatched junction nucleotides: 11. CDR3: CASSAWDLAGGTNEQFF. Here the CDR3 DNA reads TGTGCCAGCAGCGCGTGGGATCTAGCGGGGGGGACCAATGAGCAGTTCTTC.

The chain links TRBV2 to TRBJ1-6; the D is unclear. Per the germline V gene, CDR1 is SNHLY and CDR2 is FYNNEI. V lost 9 bases, J lost 9 bases, and 12 bases lay in between. The CDR3 has 12 residues. CDR3 bases: TGTGCCAGTAGCCGGGAGGCTTCACCCCTCCACTTT. Encoded protein: CASSREASPLHF.

To note about this clone: This sequence may be a read error, since a much larger clone differs from it by one base. This CDR3 is also generated by other DNA sequences in the sample. The V call is TRBV5-6, the J call TRBJ2-5; D remains unclear. The germline CDR1 and CDR2 sequences are SGHDT and YYEEEE. Trimming cost V 4 bases and J 0 bases, with 7 bases left between them. The CDR3 consists of 13 residues. This chain's CDR3 is CASSLRYQETQYF. As DNA, the CDR3 is TGTGCCAGCAGCCTCAGGTACCAAGAGACCCAGTACTTC.

This clone was picked up a small number of times. The chain joins TRBV28 to TRBJ1-2; the D is unclear. V lost 0 bases to trimming and J lost 3 bases, with 5 bases between them. Germline assignment: CDR1 MDHEN and CDR2 SYDVKM. The CDR3 is made up of 13 amino acids. The CDR3 sequence: CASSLWGDYGYTF. The CDR3 bases are TGTGCCAGCAGTTTATGGGGAGACTATGGCTACACCTTC.

This clone showed up just once. The gene calls are TRBV19 and TRBJ1-5, with TRBD1 as a possible D gene (5 bases). The V gene's germline CDR1 is LNHDA and CDR2 SQIVND (reference sequence). V was shortened by 9 bases and J by 6 bases, with 12 bases between the two germline ends. This CDR3 comprises 12 residues. CDR3 region: CASERGGQPQHF. As DNA, the CDR3 is TGTGCCAGCGAAAGGGGAGGTCAGCCCCAGCATTTT.

The V call is TRBV19, the J call TRBJ1-6, with TRBD1 identical over 11 bases. The ends lost 3 bases at V and 8 bases at J; junction bases unmatched: 3. The CDR3 totals 15 residues. The germline gives CDR1 LNHDA, CDR2 SQIVND (reference sequence). CDR3 DNA sequence: TGTGCCAGTAGTATTGCGGACAGGGGGCATTCACCCCTCCACTTT. The encoded protein is CASSIADRGHSPLHF.

The J gene is TRBJ2-7, the V gene TRBV7-2; no clear D. With 2 bases removed from V and 2 bases from J, the gap between germline ends came to 10 bases. This CDR3 comprises 14 residues. Germline V CDR1 and CDR2: SGHTA, FQGNSA. CDR3 region: CASSLSRVTYEQYF. The CDR3 coding sequence is TGTGCCAGCAGCTTATCCCGGGTTACCTACGAGCAGTACTTC.

This clone was detected only once. The CDR3 loop is CAWSGQGGDEKLFF. The CDR3, as DNA: TGTGCCTGGAGCGGACAGGGGGGGGATGAAAAACTGTTTTTT. The genes are TRBV30 and TRBJ1-4; 10 bases align to TRBD1. The CDR3 loop spans 14 amino acids. Germline V gene data show CDR1 as GTSNPN and CDR2 as SVGIG (reference sequence). V lost 3 bases, J lost 6 bases, and 4 bases stayed unmatched.